This paragraph reports one T cell receptor beta chain. The table came from immunoSEQ multiplex PCR; TCRdb's copy has only in-frame clones and leaves some out. The table lists around 250,000 clones, 86% of them singletons. This CDR3 region has 15 residues. CDR1 is MDHEN and CDR2 is SYDVKM in the germline V gene. V was clipped by 5 bases and J by 0 bases, with 11 bases between them. The record originates from a study of blood T cell repertoires in COVID-19. For the study at large: Samples came from the United States, Italy and Spain, spanning acute and convalescent COVID-19.

Sequencing was done on a sample of peripheral blood. The clonotype comes from an elderly man with acute or convalescent COVID-19. V and J are TRBV28 and TRBJ2-1; the D gene is possibly TRBD1 (6 bases). The DNA of the CDR3 is TGTGCCAGCAGTGAGTCGACAGGCTCCTACAATGAGCAGTTCTTC. Residues: CASSESTGSYNEQFF.